Here is one T cell receptor (beta chain) with its context. This specimen belongs to a study of blood T cell repertoires in COVID-19. Study overall: Italy, Spain and the United States were the sources of the convalescent and acute COVID-19 samples.

Germline-derived CDR1 and CDR2 are LGHNT and FRNRAP. V lost 5 bases and J lost 4; bases outside the gene matches: 5. The CDR3 is made up of 15 amino acids. The assay was immunoSEQ multiplex PCR, and TCRdb's table has in-frame clones only and misses some. The data contain about 190,000 clones, roughly 80% of them seen just once; the ten biggest clones take up roughly a sixth. This receptor was identified in a man aged 60-69 years with active or convalescent COVID-19. Sequencing was carried out using peripheral blood. The J gene is TRBJ2-3, the V gene TRBV12-5, with 11 nucleotides matching TRBD1. In DNA form, the CDR3 reads TGTGCTAGTGGTCTAGGGACAGGGGGGCCAGATACGCAGTATTTT. The encoded protein is CASGLGTGGPDTQYF.